Only one count was recorded for the clone carrying this T cell receptor (beta chain). Sequencing was performed with immunoSEQ multiplex PCR; in TCRdb, only in-frame clones are kept and a portion is missing. The data contain tens of thousands of clones, 85% to 95% of them seen just once; the ten biggest clones take up over 0.25%. The data were taken from a study of technical replicates of blood from several donors. Germline V gene lookup returns CDR1 LGHNA and CDR2 YNFKEQ. The CDR3 consists of 15 residues. The V gene end was trimmed by 1 base and the J gene end by 6 bases; junction bases not matched to a gene: 5.

The sample comprised T cells isolated from PBMCs. The rearrangement uses TRBV4-2 and TRBJ2-3; TRBD2 matches at 9 bases. The clonotype originates from a human donor in good health. CDR3 sequence: CASSQGGSGRDTQYF. The CDR3 DNA sequence: TGTGCCAGCAGCCAAGGGGGGAGCGGGAGGGATACGCAGTATTTT.